The 4 T cell receptor beta chains reported below all come from one sample, sequenced in a study of blood T cell repertoires in COVID-19. Some clones are missing from TCRdb's copy, which holds only in-frame ones; the method was immunoSEQ multiplex PCR. The sample yields around 300,000 clones, approximately 90% seen once. Sequenced material: PBMCs or T cells enriched from blood (not recorded which). Receptor source: a woman in her sixties or seventies in a cohort exposed to, infected with or recovered from COVID-19 (not recorded which).

This clone came up once. The chain couples TRBV12-3 or TRBV12-4 to TRBJ2-5; maybe TRBD1 (6 bases). V was trimmed by 1 base and J by 5 bases, leaving 8 bases between them. The CDR3 contains 13 residues. The CDR3 DNA reads TGTGCCAGCAGTTTAGACAGGGCTGAGACCCAGTACTTC. As protein: CASSLDRAETQYF.

This chain connects TRBV7-3 to TRBJ1-6; D unclear. Per germline, CDR1 SGHTA and CDR2 FQGTGA. The V end was cut by 1 base, the J end by 12 bases, with 10 bases between. CDR3 length: 13 amino acids. The CDR3 nucleotides are TGTGCCAGCAGCTTAAATCCGCGTGGACCCCTCCACTTT. This codes for CASSLNPRGPLHF.

The chain has TRBV27 and TRBJ2-1, with 9 bases fitting TRBD1. Germline V gives CDR1 MNHEY, CDR2 SMNVEV (reference sequence). This CDR3 has 17 amino acids. V trimming: 2 bases; J trimming: 5 bases; junction bases outside the gene matches: 10. The CDR3 DNA reads TGTGCCAGCAGTTTAAACCCGGACAGGGGCGGCCACAATGAGCAGTTCTTC. This gives the protein CASSLNPDRGGHNEQFF.

This chain joins TRBV19 and TRBJ2-3; 7 nucleotides align to TRBD1. With V trimmed by 3 bases and J by 6 bases, 6 bases remained unmatched. Germline lookup yields CDR1 LNHDA and CDR2 SQIVND (reference sequence). The CDR3 is 14 residues long. Here the CDR3 reads CASSIGTGADTQYF. CDR3 nucleotide sequence: TGTGCCAGTAGTATCGGCACAGGGGCGGATACGCAGTATTTT.